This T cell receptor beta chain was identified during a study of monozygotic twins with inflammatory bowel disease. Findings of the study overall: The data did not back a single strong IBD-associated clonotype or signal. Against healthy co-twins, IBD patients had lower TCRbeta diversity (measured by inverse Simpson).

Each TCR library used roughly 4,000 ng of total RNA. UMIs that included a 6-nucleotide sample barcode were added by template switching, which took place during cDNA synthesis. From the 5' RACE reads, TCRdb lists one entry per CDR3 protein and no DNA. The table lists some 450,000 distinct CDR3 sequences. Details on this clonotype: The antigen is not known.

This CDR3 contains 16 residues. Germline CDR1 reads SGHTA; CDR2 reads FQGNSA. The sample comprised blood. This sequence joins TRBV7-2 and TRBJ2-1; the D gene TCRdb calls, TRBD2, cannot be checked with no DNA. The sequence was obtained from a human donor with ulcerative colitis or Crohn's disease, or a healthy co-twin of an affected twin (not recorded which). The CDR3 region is CASSSRGGGSYNEQFF.